The 8 T cell receptor beta chains listed next were all sequenced from one sample in a study of PD-1 blockade in classical Hodgkin lymphoma. Indicated time point: newly diagnosed, previously untreated cHL patient sample. Thawed PBMCs underwent magnetic negative selection to yield purified CD4+ T cells. Profiled with immunoSEQ multiplex PCR; TCRdb holds only in-frame clones, not every one. The sample has around 15,000 clones, 92% seen once; the top ten hold 0.51%. Sequencing was done on a sample of CD4+ T cells from blood. The receptors originated from a human donor with classical Hodgkin lymphoma.

The V call is TRBV9, the J call TRBJ2-1, with D unclear. CDR1 is SGDLS and CDR2 is YYNGEE in the germline V gene. Trimming stripped 3 bases from V and 0 bases from J, with 10 bases between. CDR3 length: 15 amino acids. The CDR3 region has the DNA TGTGCCAGCAGCGCCGACGGCGACTCCTACAATGAGCAGTTCTTC. Its translation: CASSADGDSYNEQFF.

DNA of the CDR3: TGTGCCAGCAGCTCTTCGGGACTAGCGAGCACAGATACGCAGTATTTT. This encodes CASSSSGLASTDTQYF. The V gene is TRBV7-9, the J gene TRBJ2-3, with 10 bases fitting TRBD2. CDR3 size: 16 residues. The germline V gene has CDR1 SEHNR and CDR2 FQNEAQ (reference sequence). The ends lost 4 bases at V and 0 bases at J; junction bases unmatched: 4.

The chain couples TRBV29-1 to TRBJ1-1; D remains unclear. The CDR3 totals 11 residues. The ends were cut back, 5 bases at V and 4 bases at J, with 8 bases in the middle. Looked up from germline, CDR1 is SQVTM and CDR2 is ANQGSEA. The CDR3, as DNA: TGCAGCGTTCTGGGGAGCACTGAAGCTTTCTTT. It translates to CSVLGSTEAFF. Drawing the rest from reference TRBV29-1 and TRBJ1-1, the complete variable domain is SAVISQKPSRDICQRGTSLTIQCQVDSQVTMMFWYRQQPGQSLTLIATANQGSEATYESGFVIDKFPISRPNLTFSTLTVSNMSPEDSSIYLCSVLGSTEAFFGQGTRLTVV.

The chain employs TRBV5-1 and TRBJ2-2; the D is unclear. The V gene's germline CDR1 is SGHRS and CDR2 YFSETQ. The V and J ends lost 1 base and 1 base respectively, with 8 bases between them. CDR3 length: 15 residues. As DNA, the CDR3 is TGCGCCAGCAGCTTGTATGTTGGGAACACCGGGGAGCTGTTTTTT. This encodes CASSLYVGNTGELFF. Supplemented by reference TRBV5-1 and TRBJ2-2, the full variable domain reads KAGVTQTPRYLIKTRGQQVTLSCSPISGHRSVSWYQQTPGQGLQFLFEYFSETQRNKGNFPGRFSGRQFSNSRSEMNVSTLELGDSALYLCASSLYVGNTGELFFGEGSRLTVL.

This chain connects TRBV4-1 to TRBJ2-7; 13 bases map to TRBD2. The CDR3 is 19 amino acids. After removal of 1 base from V and 3 bases from J, the junction contained 12 bases not matched to a gene. Germline CDR1 MGHRA, CDR2 YSYEKL. The CDR3 region is CASSQAKLWTSGSSYEQYF. Written as DNA, the CDR3 is TGCGCCAGCAGCCAAGCCAAGCTTTGGACTAGCGGGAGCAGCTACGAGCAGTACTTC.

The chain couples TRBV19 to TRBJ2-3; D perhaps matches TRBD2 (6 bases). The CDR3 runs to 15 residues. Per germline, CDR1 LNHDA and CDR2 SQIVND (reference sequence). Trimming shortened V by 6 bases and J by 0 bases, and 13 bases separated the two germline ends. CDR3 region: CASRDPGTSTDTQYF. The CDR3, as DNA: TGTGCCAGTAGAGACCCGGGGACTAGCACAGATACGCAGTATTTT.

This chain uses TRBV2 with TRBJ2-5; unclear D gene. V lost 2 bases and J lost 5, with 3 bases in between. The CDR3 extends over 11 amino acids. CDR1 and CDR2 (germline): SNHLY, FYNNEI. This CDR3 is CASSEYETQYF. DNA for the CDR3: TGTGCCAGCAGTGAATACGAGACCCAGTACTTC. The full variable domain, completed using reference TRBV2 and TRBJ2-5, is EPEVTQTPSHQVTQMGQEVILRCVPISNHLYFYWYRQILGQKVEFLVSFYNNEISEKSEIFDDQFSVERPDGSNFTLKIRSTKLEDSAMYFCASSEYETQYFGPGTRLLVL.

The chain employs TRBV4-2 and TRBJ2-2, with 8 bases identical to TRBD2. Germline V gene sequence: CDR1 LGHNA, CDR2 YNFKEQ. The CDR3 loop spans 14 amino acids. The junction had 7 bases not matched to a gene; V was cut back by 8 bases and J by 5 bases. DNA of the CDR3: TGTGCCAGCCAGAGCGGGAGTAGGACCGGGGAGCTGTTTTTT. This codes for CASQSGSRTGELFF.